This T cell receptor (beta chain) was captured by sequencing in a study of STAT5B mutations in CD4+ large granular lymphocyte leukemia. In the study overall: Among healthy controls, a particular HLA allele went with more CDR3 'QG' motifs. Study-wide findings and caveats: 8/27 top patient clones versus 2/35 control clones were TRBV06-family. Without putative leukemic clones, patient CD4-sorted repertoires remained more clonal than healthy CD4+ repertoires.

This CDR3 has 14 amino acids. Germline-derived CDR1 and CDR2 are MDHEN and SYDVKM. V lost 6 bases, J lost 8 bases, and 19 bases lay in between. A word on this clone: Its cognate antigen is unknown.

The survey-level immunoSEQ assay was used. TCRdb keeps only in-frame clones here, not all; method: immunoSEQ multiplex PCR. The sample lists about 29,000 clones; roughly three quarters were seen once. The J gene is TRBJ1-2, the V gene TRBV28, with D tentatively TRBD1 (6 bases). The receptor was isolated from a human donor in good health. Sequenced sample: CD4+ T cells from blood buffy coats. CDR3: CASSNPGVPRGYTF. Here the CDR3 DNA reads TGTGCCAGCAGCAATCCAGGGGTCCCTCGGGGCTACACCTTC.